This record looks at one T cell receptor (beta chain) sequence and its context. The CDR3 loop spans 14 amino acids. Germline CDR1 is KGHDR and CDR2 is SFDVKD. Losses at the gene ends were 3 bases for V and 6 bases for J; bases not matched to a gene: 5. TCRdb's table, derived via immunoSEQ multiplex PCR, lists solely in-frame clones and lacks some. The sample records about 150,000 clones, roughly 90% being singletons. The sample belongs to a study of T cell responses to AZD1222 COVID-19 vaccine. The sample in question was peripheral blood, obtained on day 0 of AZD1222 vaccination. V is TRBV24-1 and J is TRBJ1-2, with 8 positions matching TRBD1. The receptor comes from an adult in good health. The CDR3 bases are TGTGCCACCAGTGATAAGCTGACAGGGGATGGCTACACCTTC. Its translation is CATSDKLTGDGYTF.